Reported below is one T cell receptor beta chain. Germline values: CDR1 DFQATT, CDR2 SNEGSKA (reference sequence). V gave up 5 bases and J gave up 9 bases, with 17 bases separating them. The CDR3 is made up of 13 amino acids. Memory CD4+ cells were defined as CD4+CD45RO+CD25-. After constant-region reverse-primer amplification, full-length variable regions underwent semi-nested PCR with Nested Universal Primer A. MiXCR, applied by TCRdb to the 5' RACE reads, yields one record per CDR3 protein. There are about 57,000 distinct CDR3 sequences in the sample; more than 25% occur only once, and approximately 3.3% lies in the top ten.

Input material: tumor-infiltrating memory CD4+ T cells sorted from the breast tumor. Specified subset: memory CD4+ T cells, CD4+CD45RO+CD25-. This sequence originates from a female donor with breast cancer. The genes are TRBV20-1 and TRBJ1-5, with D possibly being TRBD1 (5 bases). The CDR3 loop is CSALWQGTAPQHF. DNA of the CDR3: TGCAGTGCTCTGTGGCAGGGTACTGCGCCCCAGCATTTT.